This T cell receptor beta chain was profiled in a study of CD8 T cell repertoires and HIV-1 epitope variants. Study context: Control wells had CMV/EBV/flu peptides, negative Ebola AY9, or no peptide. Autologous T cell-negative cells served as antigen-presenting cells in equal numbers. T cells were cultured for less than eleven days with cytokines added on days 3 and 7.

In the case of this clone: Its antigen remains unknown.

Germline CDR1 and CDR2: SGHRS and YFSETQ. CDR3 size: 16 residues. The V gene lost 0 bases and the J gene lost 0 bases, with 10 bases spanning the gap. TCRdb keeps only in-frame clones here, not all; method: immunoSEQ multiplex PCR. The data contain 1,500 to 2,000 clones, just over 70% of them seen just once; the ten biggest clones take up less than 45%. J is TRBJ1-5 and V is TRBV5-1; possibly TRBD1 for D (5 bases). The TCR sequence derives from a male donor with HIV. Sequenced material: cultured CD8+ T cells derived from PBMCs. The CDR3 nucleotides are TGCGCCAGCAGCTTGGGGGGCAGCTATAGCAATCAGCCCCAGCATTTT. Translated: CASSLGGSYSNQPQHF.